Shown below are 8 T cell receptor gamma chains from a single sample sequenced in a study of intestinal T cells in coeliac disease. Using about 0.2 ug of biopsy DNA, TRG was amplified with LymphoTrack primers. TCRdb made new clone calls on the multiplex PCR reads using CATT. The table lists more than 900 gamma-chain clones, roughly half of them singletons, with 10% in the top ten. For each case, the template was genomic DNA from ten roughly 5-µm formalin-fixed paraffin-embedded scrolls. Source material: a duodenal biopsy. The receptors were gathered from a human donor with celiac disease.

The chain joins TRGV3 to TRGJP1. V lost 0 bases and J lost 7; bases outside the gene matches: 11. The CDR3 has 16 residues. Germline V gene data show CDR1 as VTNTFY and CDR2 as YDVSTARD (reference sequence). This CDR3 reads CATWDRRRPLGWFKIF. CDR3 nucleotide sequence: TGTGCCACCTGGGACAGGCGTAGACCACTTGGTTGGTTCAAGATATTT.

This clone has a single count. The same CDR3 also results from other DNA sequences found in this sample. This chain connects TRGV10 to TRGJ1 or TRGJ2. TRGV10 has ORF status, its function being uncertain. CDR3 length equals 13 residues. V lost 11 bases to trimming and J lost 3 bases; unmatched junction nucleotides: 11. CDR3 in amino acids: CAAVRRTYYKKLF. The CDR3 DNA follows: TGTGCTGCGGTCAGACGGACTTATTATAAGAAACTCTTT.

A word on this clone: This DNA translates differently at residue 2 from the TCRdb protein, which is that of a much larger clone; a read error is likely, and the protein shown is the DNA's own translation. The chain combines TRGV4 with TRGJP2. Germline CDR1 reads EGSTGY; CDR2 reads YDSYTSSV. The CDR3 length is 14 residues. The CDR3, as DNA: TGTACCACCTGGGATAAAAGGGGTGATTGGATCAAGACGTTT. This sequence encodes CTTWDKRGDWIKTF.

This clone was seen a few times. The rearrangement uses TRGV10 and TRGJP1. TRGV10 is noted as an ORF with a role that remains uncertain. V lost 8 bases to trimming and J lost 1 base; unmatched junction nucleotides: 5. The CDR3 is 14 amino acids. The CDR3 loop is CAAWGGTTGWFKIF. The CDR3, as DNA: TGTGCTGCGTGGGGAGGTACCACTGGTTGGTTCAAGATATTT.

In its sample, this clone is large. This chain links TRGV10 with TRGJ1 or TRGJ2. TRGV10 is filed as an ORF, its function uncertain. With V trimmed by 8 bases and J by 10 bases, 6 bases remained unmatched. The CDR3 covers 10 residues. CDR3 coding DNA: TGTGCTGCGTGGGAGTTCAAGAAACTCTTT. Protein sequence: CAAWEFKKLF.

CDR3 DNA: TGTGCCACCTGGGACAGGCAAATTTATAAGAAACTCTTT. Amino acid sequence: CATWDRQIYKKLF. V and J are TRGV3 and TRGJ1 or TRGJ2. Germline V gene data show CDR1 as VTNTFY and CDR2 as YDVSTARD (reference sequence). The trim removed 0 bases at V and 6 bases at J, leaving 5 bases unmatched. The CDR3 has 13 residues.

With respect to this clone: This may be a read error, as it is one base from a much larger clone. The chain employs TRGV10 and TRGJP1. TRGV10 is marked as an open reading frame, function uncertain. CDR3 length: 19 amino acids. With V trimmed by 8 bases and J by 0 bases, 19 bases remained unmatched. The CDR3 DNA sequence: TGTGCTGCGTGGGATTTTTTGATAGGCCTCTATACCACTGGTTGGTTCAAGATATTT. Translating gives CAAWDFLIGLYTTGWFKIF.

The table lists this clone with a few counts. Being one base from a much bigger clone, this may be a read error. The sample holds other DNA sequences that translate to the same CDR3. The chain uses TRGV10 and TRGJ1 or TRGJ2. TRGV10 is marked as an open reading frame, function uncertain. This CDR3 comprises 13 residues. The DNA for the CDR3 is TGCGCTGCGTGGGATCATCCCTATTATAAGAAACTCTTT. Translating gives CAAWDHPYYKKLF.